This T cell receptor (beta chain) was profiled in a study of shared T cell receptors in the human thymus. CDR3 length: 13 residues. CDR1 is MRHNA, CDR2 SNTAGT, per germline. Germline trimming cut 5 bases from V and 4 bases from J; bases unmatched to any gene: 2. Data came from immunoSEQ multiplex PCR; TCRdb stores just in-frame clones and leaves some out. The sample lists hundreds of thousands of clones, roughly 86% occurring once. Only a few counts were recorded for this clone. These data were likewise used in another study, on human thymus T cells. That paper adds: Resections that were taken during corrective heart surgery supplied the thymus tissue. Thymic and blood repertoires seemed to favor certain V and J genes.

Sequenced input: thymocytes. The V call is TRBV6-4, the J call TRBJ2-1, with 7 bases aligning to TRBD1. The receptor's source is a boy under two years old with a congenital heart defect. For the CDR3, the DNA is TGTGCCAGCAGTCCGGGACAGTACAATGAGCAGTTCTTC. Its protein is CASSPGQYNEQFF.